Listed below are T cell receptor beta chains from one sample, sequenced in a study of PD-1 and CTLA-4 blockade in melanoma. Sequenced by immunoSEQ multiplex PCR; TCRdb stores in-frame clones only, minus some. This sample has 15,000 to 20,000 clones, with roughly two thirds found just once. This sample comprised CD8+ T cells from peripheral blood, obtained before anti-PD-1 treatment. Receptors originate from a human donor with melanoma. The CDR3 runs from the conserved cysteine through the conserved F or W. Fields, in order: D gene, J gene, clone size, V gene, CDR3 length, CDR3 protein, CDR3 DNA. A D gene is named only where the DNA matches it firmly. Expanded clones get a size class; other rows say once, few or many, or leave the size out.

NA TRBJ1-2 NA TRBV5-4 14 CASSLAGAAYGYTF TGTGCCAGCAGCTTGGCGGGAGCGGCCTATGGCTACACCTTC
TRBD2 TRBJ2-1 NA TRBV7-9 17 CASSMGLAGTSYNEQFF TGTGCCAGCAGCATGGGACTAGCGGGGACCTCCTACAATGAGCAGTTCTTC
NA TRBJ1-4 few TRBV2 13 CASSGTTNEKLFF TGTGCCAGCAGCGGTACAACTAATGAAAAACTGTTTTTT
TRBD1 TRBJ2-5 NA TRBV19 13 CASRRTGEETQYF TGTGCCAGTAGGCGGACAGGGGAAGAGACCCAGTACTTC
NA TRBJ1-1 few TRBV5-5 12 CASSLLVTEAFF TGTGCCAGCAGCTTGCTGGTGACTGAAGCTTTCTTT
TRBD1 TRBJ1-4 NA TRBV6-5 14 CASSPGTANEKLFF TGTGCCAGCAGTCCCGGGACAGCTAATGAAAAACTGTTTTTT
NA TRBJ1-5 NA TRBV19 14 CASSIVALDQPQHF TGTGCCAGTAGTATAGTAGCCTTAGATCAGCCCCAGCATTTT
TRBD1 TRBJ2-7 NA TRBV27 15 CASSQIVGQPYEQYF TGTGCCAGCAGTCAAATCGTGGGACAGCCTTACGAGCAGTACTTC
NA TRBJ2-2 NA TRBV27 14 CASSPGQNTGELFF TGTGCCAGCAGTCCTGGGCAGAACACCGGGGAGCTGTTTTTT
TRBD1 TRBJ2-5 NA TRBV6-5 15 CASSYFRDRKETQYF TGTGCCAGCAGTTACTTCCGGGACAGAAAAGAGACCCAGTACTTC
TRBD1 TRBJ2-7 NA TRBV7-6 15 CASSLNPGGSYEQYF TGTGCCAGCAGCTTAAATCCAGGGGGCAGCTACGAGCAGTACTTC
NA TRBJ2-4 NA TRBV30 17 CAWSEGGYFIAKNIQYF TGTGCCTGGAGTGAGGGGGGCTACTTCATAGCCAAAAACATTCAGTACTTC
TRBD1 TRBJ1-2 NA TRBV5-4 16 CASSWGTGGLNYGYTF TGTGCCAGCAGCTGGGGGACAGGGGGCCTTAACTATGGCTACACCTTC
TRBD1 TRBJ1-2 few TRBV29-1 13 CSVELTGHYGYTF TGCAGCGTTGAATTGACAGGGCACTATGGCTACACCTTC
NA TRBJ2-1 NA TRBV24-1 15 CATSDLGLAYNEQFF TGTGCCACCAGTGATTTAGGGCTAGCCTACAATGAGCAGTTCTTC
TRBD1 TRBJ1-1 NA TRBV4-1 16 CASSQDGTGMNTEAFF TGCGCCAGCAGCCAAGATGGGACAGGCATGAACACTGAAGCTTTCTTT
TRBD2 TRBJ2-1 NA TRBV5-1 15 CASSLEGLGYNEQFF TGCGCCAGCAGCTTGGAGGGACTAGGGTACAATGAGCAGTTCTTC
NA TRBJ2-7 NA TRBV4-1 17 CASSQETPRALGYEQYF TGCGCCAGCAGCCAAGAAACTCCCAGGGCATTGGGGTACGAGCAGTACTTC
NA TRBJ2-2 NA TRBV7-2 13 CASSPAWTGELFF TGTGCCAGCAGCCCCGCTTGGACCGGGGAGCTGTTTTTT
TRBD1 TRBJ1-5 NA TRBV9 13 CASKWDSHQPQHF TGTGCCAGCAAGTGGGACAGCCATCAGCCCCAGCATTTT
TRBD2 TRBJ2-7 NA TRBV28 15 CASSLGLAGVNEQYF TGTGCCAGCAGTCTCGGACTAGCGGGAGTCAACGAGCAGTACTTC
NA TRBJ1-1 NA TRBV29-1 13 CSDVPSMNTEAFF TGCAGCGATGTTCCCTCTATGAACACTGAAGCTTTCTTT
TRBD1 TRBJ2-1 NA TRBV7-9 14 CASRAGTGNNEQFF TGTGCCAGCAGGGCCGGGACAGGCAACAATGAGCAGTTCTTC
NA TRBJ2-7 NA TRBV2 15 CASSGSAGPSYEQYF TGTGCCAGCAGTGGGAGTGCGGGACCCTCCTACGAGCAGTACTTC
NA TRBJ2-7 NA TRBV10-2 12 CASSSSGYEQYF TGCGCCAGCAGTTCCTCGGGCTACGAGCAGTACTTC
NA TRBJ2-3 NA TRBV5-5 15 CASRLRGAPGDTQYF TGTGCCAGCCGCTTGAGGGGGGCCCCCGGTGATACGCAGTATTTT
NA TRBJ2-7 NA TRBV29-1 13 CSVEAGRPYEQYF TGCAGCGTTGAGGCGGGGCGCCCCTACGAGCAGTACTTC
TRBD1 TRBJ1-1 NA TRBV6-5 14 CASSLGQGATEAFF TGTGCCAGCAGCCTGGGACAGGGAGCCACTGAAGCTTTCTTT
NA TRBJ2-2 NA TRBV6-5 15 CASSYSTGFTGELFF TGTGCCAGCAGTTACTCTACAGGGTTCACCGGGGAGCTGTTTTTT
NA TRBJ2-7 NA TRBV4-2 15 CASSQVGVGEYEQYF TGTGCCAGCAGCCAAGTTGGGGTAGGGGAGTACGAGCAGTACTTC
TRBD2 TRBJ2-7 NA TRBV7-8 15 CASRSTSGSFYEQYF TGTGCCAGCAGAAGCACTAGCGGATCCTTCTACGAGCAGTACTTC
TRBD1 TRBJ1-5 NA TRBV27 18 CASSVLTPQGATNQPQHF TGTGCCAGCAGTGTACTTACACCACAGGGGGCGACCAATCAGCCCCAGCATTTT
TRBD1 TRBJ2-7 NA TRBV12-3/TRBV12-4 13 CASSFGTGIEQYF TGTGCCAGCAGTTTCGGGACAGGGATCGAGCAGTACTTC
TRBD1 TRBJ2-5 NA TRBV7-2 15 CASSPQGTSQETQYF TGTGCCAGCAGTCCACAGGGGACGAGCCAAGAGACCCAGTACTTC
TRBD1 TRBJ1-2 NA TRBV14 15 CASSQAPGTGDGYTF TGTGCCAGCAGCCAAGCTCCCGGGACAGGGGATGGCTACACCTTC
TRBD2 TRBJ2-1 NA TRBV30 16 CAWDPATSGSRGEQFF TGTGCCTGGGACCCCGCGACTAGCGGGAGCAGGGGTGAGCAGTTCTTC
NA TRBJ1-1 NA TRBV19 14 CASSIGRLNTEAFF TGTGCCAGTAGTATCGGCAGGTTGAACACTGAAGCTTTCTTT
TRBD1 TRBJ2-2 NA TRBV5-5 16 CASSSGTGGATGELFF TGTGCCAGCAGCTCCGGGACAGGGGGCGCGACCGGGGAGCTGTTTTTT
TRBD1 TRBJ1-2 NA TRBV10-2 12 CASSYRGDGYTF TGCGCCAGCAGCTACAGGGGGGATGGCTACACCTTC